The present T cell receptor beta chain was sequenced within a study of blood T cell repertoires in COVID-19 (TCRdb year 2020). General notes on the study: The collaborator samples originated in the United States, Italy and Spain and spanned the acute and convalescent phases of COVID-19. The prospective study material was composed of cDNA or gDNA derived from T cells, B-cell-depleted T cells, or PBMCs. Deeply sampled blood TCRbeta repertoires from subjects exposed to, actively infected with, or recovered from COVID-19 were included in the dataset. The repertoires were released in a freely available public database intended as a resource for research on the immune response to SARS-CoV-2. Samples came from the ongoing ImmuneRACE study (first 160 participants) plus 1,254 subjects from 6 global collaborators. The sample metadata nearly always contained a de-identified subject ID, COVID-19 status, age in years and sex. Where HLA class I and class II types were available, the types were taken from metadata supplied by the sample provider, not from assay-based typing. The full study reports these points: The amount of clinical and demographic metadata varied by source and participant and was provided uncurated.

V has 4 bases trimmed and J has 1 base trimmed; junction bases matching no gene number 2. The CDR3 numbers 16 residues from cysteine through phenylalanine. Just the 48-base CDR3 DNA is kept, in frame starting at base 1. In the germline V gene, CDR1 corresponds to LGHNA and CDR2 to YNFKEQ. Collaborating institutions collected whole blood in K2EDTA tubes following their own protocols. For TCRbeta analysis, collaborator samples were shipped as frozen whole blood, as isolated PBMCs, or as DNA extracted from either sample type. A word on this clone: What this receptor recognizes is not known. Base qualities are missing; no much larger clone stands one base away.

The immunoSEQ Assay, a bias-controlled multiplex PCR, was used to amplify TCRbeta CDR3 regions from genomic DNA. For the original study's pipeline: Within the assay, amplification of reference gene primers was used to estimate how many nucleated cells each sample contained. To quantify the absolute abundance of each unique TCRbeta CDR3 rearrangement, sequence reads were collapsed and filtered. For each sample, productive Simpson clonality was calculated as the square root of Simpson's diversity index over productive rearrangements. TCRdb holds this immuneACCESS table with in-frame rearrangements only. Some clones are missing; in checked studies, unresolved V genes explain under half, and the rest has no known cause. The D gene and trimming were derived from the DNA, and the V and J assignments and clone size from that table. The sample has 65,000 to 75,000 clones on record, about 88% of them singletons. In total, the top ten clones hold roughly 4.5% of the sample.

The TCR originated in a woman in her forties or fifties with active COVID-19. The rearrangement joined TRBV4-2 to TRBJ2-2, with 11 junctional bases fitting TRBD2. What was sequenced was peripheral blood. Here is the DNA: TGTGCCAGCAGCCCCACTAGCGGGAGGAACACCGGGGAGCTGTTTTTT. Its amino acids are CASSPTSGRNTGELFF.